This section outlines one T cell receptor (beta chain) sequence together with its context. What antigen it recognizes has not been identified. The record has no base qualities; no much larger clone is one base away. These data are taken from a study of blood T cell repertoires in COVID-19 (dated by TCRdb to 2018 to 2020). In terms of the full investigation: Collaborator samples came from the United States, Italy and Spain and covered acute and convalescent phases of COVID-19. The dataset comprised deeply sampled blood TCRbeta repertoires from subjects exposed to, actively infected with, or recovered from COVID-19. Sample metadata almost always included a de-identified subject ID, COVID-19 status, age in years and sex. The repertoires were released in a freely available public database intended as a resource for research on the immune response to SARS-CoV-2. Where available, HLA class I and class II types were obtained from metadata supplied by the sample provider rather than from assay-based typing. The prospective study material was composed of cDNA or gDNA derived from T cells, B-cell-depleted T cells, or PBMCs. The samples were drawn from two sources: the first 160 participants of the ongoing ImmuneRACE study, and fewer than 1,500 subjects contributed by 6 global collaborators.

TCRbeta CDR3 regions were amplified from genomic DNA using the immunoSEQ Assay, a bias-controlled multiplex PCR. The study's processing was this. Nucleated cell counts per sample were estimated from amplification of reference gene primers within the assay. To quantify the absolute abundance of each unique TCRbeta CDR3 rearrangement, sequence reads were collapsed and filtered. Productive Simpson clonality was computed per sample as the square root of Simpson's diversity index over productive rearrangements. In TCRdb, the immuneACCESS table is reduced to in-frame sequences with V and J assigned. These tables do not hold every clone; where another copy was compared, an unresolved V gene accounts for under half, and the others remain unexplained. The V and J calls and clone size are taken from that table; D and trimming were inferred from the DNA. The sample table holds about 170,000 clones, of which 87% were seen once. The leading ten clones occupy 1% to 1.5% of the sample.

Including cysteine and phenylalanine, the CDR3 has 19 amino acids. CDR3 DNA only is kept here, 57 bases in frame from base 1. At the junction V is shortened by 5 bases and J by 2 bases; bases outside the gene matches: 14. From the germline V gene (reference sequence), CDR1 is SEHNR and CDR2 is FQNEAQ. The study at large found these results: The quantity of clinical and demographic metadata differed by source and by participant and was supplied without curation.

Participants in the prospective study were aged about 18 to 95 years, lived in under 30 United States geographic areas, and enrolled through a virtual design. In the prospective study, cohorts were assigned on the basis of participant-reported clinical history obtained from a screening survey and a study questionnaire. Mobile phlebotomists in the prospective study collected whole blood, serum and a nasopharyngeal or oropharyngeal swab from every participant. Participants in the prospective study had the option to provide additional blood draws and questionnaires over a roughly 2-month period. Blood samples from the prospective study were shipped frozen or at room temperature prior to DNA extraction.

The rearranged chain carries TRBV7-9 and TRBJ2-1; TRBD2 aligns with 11 central bases. This receptor was obtained from a human donor with acute COVID-19. The donor label of this sample is uncertain. Sequenced input: PBMCs or T cells enriched from blood (not recorded which). The bases read TGTGCCAGCAGCCCCAAGCTAGCGGGGGGTTTAGGGGCCTACAATGAGCAGTTCTTC. It specifies CASSPKLAGGLGAYNEQFF. Where the CDR3 stops, the reference TRBV7-9 and TRBJ2-1 genes take over; the full variable domain is DTGVSQNPRHKITKRGQNVTFRCDPISEHNRLYWYRQTLGQGPEFLTYFQNEAQLEKSRLLSDRFSAERPKGSFSTLEIQRTEQGDSAMYLCASSPKLAGGLGAYNEQFFGPGTRLTVL.